Here is one T cell receptor (beta chain) with its context. The sort gate was single viable CD3+CD4+CD8-CD45RO+ cells for memory CD4+ T cells. Serum IgG to CMV pp150, pp28, p38 and p52 defined serostatus. Assay used: immunoSEQ multiplex PCR; TCRdb lists only in-frame clones, some missing. The sample consists of around 54,000 clones, roughly 78% of them appearing once. The source of the sample is a study of memory CD4+ T cells and cytomegalovirus serostatus. Per the germline V gene, CDR1 is SEHNR and CDR2 is FQNEAQ (reference sequence). The CDR3 extends over 16 amino acids. V lost 5 bases, J lost 3 bases, and 8 bases stayed unmatched.

This chain joins TRBV7-9 and TRBJ2-1, with TRBD2 identical over 9 bases. Sequencing was performed on memory CD4+ T cells from blood. This clonotype was obtained from an adult in good health and CMV-seronegative. The CDR3 loop reads CASSPRSGRYYNEQFF. The CDR3 bases are TGTGCCAGCAGCCCTAGGAGCGGGAGGTACTACAATGAGCAGTTCTTC.